One sample yielded the 30 T cell receptor beta chains listed below, sequenced in a study of blood T cell repertoires in COVID-19. TCRdb keeps only in-frame clones here, not all; method: immunoSEQ multiplex PCR. The sample carries 350,000 to 400,000 clones, 80% to 95% recorded once. Sequencing was performed on PBMCs or T cells enriched from blood (not recorded which). The source is a woman between 35 and 50 years old who had been exposed to COVID-19.

CDR3 coding DNA: TGTGCCAGCCGACCTCCACTAGCGGGAGGGTGGAATGAGCAGTTCTTC. This translates into CASRPPLAGGWNEQFF. The rearrangement joins TRBV2 to TRBJ2-1, with 13 bases fitting TRBD2. J gave up 7 bases and V 8 bases, and 11 bases lay outside the gene matches. Germline loops: CDR1 SNHLY, CDR2 FYNNEI. CDR3 size: 16 residues.

V usage is TRBV24-1 and J usage is TRBJ2-7; tentative D call: TRBD1 (6 bases). V dropped 3 bases and J dropped 2 bases, with 13 bases sitting between them. Germline CDR1 KGHDR, CDR2 SFDVKD. The CDR3 loop spans 15 amino acids. Here the CDR3 DNA reads TGTGCCACCAGTGATGCAGGGGTGTCGACCTACGAGCAGTACTTC. Translating it yields CATSDAGVSTYEQYF.

In this sample, this clone turned up once. J is TRBJ1-1 and V is TRBV14; 8 bases map to TRBD1. V trimming: 4 bases; J trimming: 12 bases; junction bases outside the gene matches: 10. Germline CDR1 SGHDN, CDR2 FVKESK. This CDR3 is built from 13 residues. The CDR3 region has the DNA TGTGCCAGCAGCCCGACAGGGGTGAGTTATCCTTTCTTT. This encodes CASSPTGVSYPFF. Filled out from reference TRBV14 and TRBJ1-1, the complete variable domain reads EAGVTQFPSHSVIEKGQTVTLRCDPISGHDNLYWYRRVMGKEIKFLLHFVKESKQDESGMPNNRFLAERTGGTYSTLKVQPAELEDSGVYFCASSPTGVSYPFFGQGTRLTVV.

The rearrangement joins TRBV7-2 to TRBJ1-1, with TRBD1 as a possible D gene (5 bases). Germline V CDR1 and CDR2: SGHTA, FQGNSA. V lost 0 bases and J 3 bases, leaving 11 bases between the germline ends. The CDR3 is 15 residues long. The CDR3 protein is CASSLALGVDTEAFF. The CDR3 DNA sequence: TGTGCCAGCAGCTTAGCGCTAGGGGTCGACACTGAAGCTTTCTTT.

The chain joins TRBV9 to TRBJ1-6; 10 bases fit TRBD1. CDR1 and CDR2 (germline): SGDLS, YYNGEE. After removal of 3 bases from V and 10 bases from J, the junction contained 7 bases not matched to a gene. There are 15 residues in the CDR3. The CDR3 coding sequence is TGTGCCAGCAGCGCCGGAGGGACAGGGGTATCACCCCTCCACTTT. It specifies CASSAGGTGVSPLHF.

The rearrangement uses TRBV9 and TRBJ2-1, with D unclear. This CDR3 comprises 16 residues. Germline lookup yields CDR1 SGDLS and CDR2 YYNGEE. Trimming took off 0 bases at V and 4 bases at J, with 14 bases between the two ends. In nucleotides, the CDR3 is TGTGCCAGCAGCGTAGAGAGGTCTAGTGTGTACAATGAGCAGTTCTTC. Translated, it gives CASSVERSSVYNEQFF.

This chain links TRBV6-2 or TRBV6-3 with TRBJ1-4; no firm D call. Trimming removed 2 bases at V and 7 bases at J, with 11 bases between. This CDR3 has 14 amino acids. The V gene's germline CDR1 is MNHEY and CDR2 SVGEGT. The CDR3 spells CASSYRTGGEKLFF. The CDR3 nucleotides are TGTGCCAGCAGTTACCGGACGGGAGGTGAAAAACTGTTTTTT.

The V gene is TRBV18, the J gene TRBJ1-5; tentative D call: TRBD1 (5 bases). CDR3 length equals 15 residues. The V and J ends lost 3 bases and 1 base respectively, with 10 bases between them. Germline loops: CDR1 KGHSH, CDR2 LQKENI. CDR3 bases: TGTGCCAGCTCACCGGTCCAGGGAAGCAATCAGCCCCAGCATTTT. It yields the protein CASSPVQGSNQPQHF.

This CDR3 is CASSEGRIVSGNTIYF. For the CDR3, the DNA is TGTGCCAGCAGTGAGGGCAGGATAGTCTCTGGAAACACCATATATTTT. The rearrangement joins TRBV2 to TRBJ1-3; D ambiguous. Per germline, CDR1 SNHLY and CDR2 FYNNEI. V was shortened by 3 bases and J by 0 bases, with 12 bases between the two germline ends. The CDR3 is made up of 16 amino acids.

The chain employs TRBV13 and TRBJ2-3; possibly TRBD2 for D (5 bases). Trimming left V 5 bases short and J 1 base short, with 16 bases between. The germline V gene has CDR1 PRHDT and CDR2 FYEKMQ (reference sequence). The CDR3 is 16 amino acids. CDR3 in DNA: TGTGCCAGCAGCAATCCCCCCCTGCGGGGCACAGATACGCAGTATTTT. Its protein product is CASSNPPLRGTDTQYF.

This chain links TRBV24-1 with TRBJ2-1, with 8 nucleotides matching TRBD2. In germline, CDR1 is KGHDR, CDR2 SFDVKD. With 10 bases clipped from V and 7 bases from J, the junction kept 8 bases outside the gene matches. The CDR3 covers 13 residues. CDR3 protein: CATAGGALNEQFF. The CDR3 DNA follows: TGTGCCACGGCGGGGGGCGCGTTGAATGAGCAGTTCTTC.

The rearrangement uses TRBV3-1 (or the pseudogene TRBV3-2) and TRBJ1-4; D not certain. Trimming pared 1 base from V and 7 bases from J, leaving 10 bases between. Germline V gene sequence: CDR1 LGHDT, CDR2 YNNKEL (reference sequence). The length of the CDR3 is 14 residues. CDR3 sequence (DNA): TGTGCCAGCAGCCAAGGCTTCGGGTTTGAAAAACTGTTTTTT. Translated: CASSQGFGFEKLFF.

This clone was seen just once. The chain links TRBV6-6 to TRBJ2-1; a possible D gene is TRBD1 (5 bases). The V and J ends lost 6 bases and 5 bases respectively, with 11 bases between them. Germline assignment: CDR1 MNHNY and CDR2 SVGAGI (reference sequence). This CDR3 contains 13 residues. The CDR3 here is CASRTQGNNEQFF. CDR3 bases: TGTGCCAGCAGGACTCAGGGAAACAATGAGCAGTTCTTC.

CDR3 loop: CASSGGGYNEQFF. In DNA, the CDR3 is TGTGCCAGCAGTGGGGGGGGCTACAATGAGCAGTTCTTC. The V and J genes are TRBV2 and TRBJ2-1, with 7 bases fitting TRBD2. Germline CDR1 reads SNHLY; CDR2 reads FYNNEI. This CDR3 has 13 amino acids. V gave up 4 bases and J gave up 3 bases; unmatched junction bases: 0.

With regard to this clone: In the same sample, other DNA sequences code for this CDR3. The rearrangement links TRBV5-6 to TRBJ1-2; the match to TRBD1 covers 10 bases. The CDR3 has 15 residues. Germline CDR1 and CDR2: SGHDT and YYEEEE. J lost 4 bases, V lost 4 bases, and 7 bases had no gene match. CDR3 nucleotide sequence: TGTGCCAGCAGCCCGGGGACAGGGGTAATCTATGGCTACACCTTC. This gives the protein CASSPGTGVIYGYTF.

The chain uses TRBV11-1 and TRBJ2-1, with 14 bases lining up with TRBD2. This CDR3 spans 16 amino acids. Germline V gene sequence: CDR1 SGHAT, CDR2 FQDESV (reference sequence). V gave up 5 bases and J gave up 8 bases; unmatched junction bases: 8. This CDR3 reads CASSPRLAGGLDEQFF. The CDR3 DNA follows: TGTGCCAGCAGCCCCCGACTAGCGGGGGGGTTGGATGAGCAGTTCTTC.

V gene TRBV6-1 combines with J gene TRBJ2-3; TRBD2 aligns across 10 bases. Germline V CDR1 and CDR2: MNHNS, SASEGT. With 3 bases clipped from V and 2 bases from J, the junction kept 8 bases outside the gene matches. This CDR3 comprises 17 residues. The CDR3 region has the DNA TGTGCCAGCAGTGAGGGAGCGGGAGGGTCCCCCACAGATACGCAGTATTTT. Translating gives CASSEGAGGSPTDTQYF.

The gene calls are TRBV10-2 and TRBJ1-2; D might be TRBD1 (6 bases). V was trimmed by 2 bases and J by 3 bases, leaving 13 bases between them. Germline V gene data show CDR1 as WSHSY and CDR2 as SAAADI. The CDR3 totals 15 residues. The CDR3 bases are TGCGCCAGCAGTGAGACAGGGCCCCAATACTATGGCTACACCTTC. Translated: CASSETGPQYYGYTF.

This chain links TRBV5-1 with TRBJ2-1, with 14 bases matching TRBD2. The CDR3 contains 17 residues. CDR1 and CDR2 (germline): SGHRS, YFSETQ. V lost 4 bases to trimming and J lost 10 bases; unmatched junction nucleotides: 13. The CDR3 sequence is CASSESGTSGRGSEQFF. CDR3 nucleotides: TGCGCCAGCAGCGAGAGCGGGACTAGCGGGAGAGGTTCCGAGCAGTTCTTC.

J is TRBJ2-2 and V is TRBV24-1; D perhaps matches TRBD2 (7 bases). Germline V CDR1 and CDR2: KGHDR, SFDVKD. The CDR3 covers 16 residues. Trimming shortened V by 1 base and J by 0 bases, and 8 bases separated the two germline ends. The CDR3 sequence is CATSDLGGANTGELFF. CDR3 nucleotide sequence: TGTGCCACCAGTGATTTAGGGGGGGCGAACACCGGGGAGCTGTTTTTT.

The chain carries TRBV7-8 and TRBJ2-6, with 11 bases matching TRBD2. Germline V lookup: CDR1 SGHVS, CDR2 FQNEAQ. Trimming cost V 10 bases and J 1 base; bases outside gene matches: 9. This CDR3 region has 17 residues. CDR3 in DNA: TGTGCCATCCACCCCCTAGCGGGGGGATCTGGGGCCAACGTCCTGACTTTC. Its translation is CAIHPLAGGSGANVLTF.

The V gene is TRBV7-9, the J gene TRBJ2-7; D call uncertain. The CDR3 is made up of 12 amino acids. Germline CDR1 reads SEHNR; CDR2 reads FQNEAQ (reference sequence). Trimming removed 5 bases from V and 6 bases from J, with 11 bases in between. The CDR3 spells CASSPQASEQYF. DNA for the CDR3: TGTGCCAGCAGCCCTCAGGCAAGCGAGCAGTACTTC.

The rearrangement links TRBV2 to TRBJ1-5; maybe TRBD1 (6 bases). The V and J ends lost 1 base and 12 bases respectively, with 13 bases between them. CDR3 length equals 13 residues. Per the germline V gene, CDR1 is SNHLY and CDR2 is FYNNEI. This CDR3 reads CASSEGGGQLQHF. The CDR3 DNA reads TGTGCCAGCAGTGAAGGGGGGGGACAACTCCAGCATTTT. The full variable domain, in which reference TRBV2 and TRBJ1-5 provide the parts outside the CDR3, is EPEVTQTPSHQVTQMGQEVILRCVPISNHLYFYWYRQILGQKVEFLVSFYNNEISEKSEIFDDQFSVERPDGSNFTLKIRSTKLEDSAMYFCASSEGGGQLQHFGDGTRLSIL.

V gene TRBV19 combines with J gene TRBJ1-2; D remains unclear. V gave up 7 bases and J gave up 3 bases, with 12 bases separating them. This CDR3 region has 13 residues. Germline loops: CDR1 LNHDA, CDR2 SQIVND (reference sequence). CDR3: CASTPRVDYGYTF. The CDR3, as DNA: TGTGCCAGTACCCCACGGGTTGACTATGGCTACACCTTC.

A remark on this clone: The junction and the germline gene differ at one end; a read error may be behind it. J is TRBJ2-3 and V is TRBV20-1; D call uncertain. The CDR3 extends over 13 amino acids. Germline V gene lookup returns CDR1 DFQATT and CDR2 SNEGSKA (reference sequence). The CDR3: CSASSAGTNTQYF. For the CDR3, the DNA is TGCAGTGCTAGTTCCGCAGGCACAAATACGCAGTATTTT.

The rearrangement uses TRBV3-1 (or the pseudogene TRBV3-2) and TRBJ1-6, with 7 nucleotides matching TRBD1. From germline, CDR1 is LGHDT and CDR2 YNNKEL (reference sequence). The trim removed 4 bases at V and 1 base at J, leaving 7 bases unmatched. The CDR3 has 17 residues. In DNA, the CDR3 is TGTGCCAGCAGCCCAAGACAGGGTAGGTCCTATAATTCACCCCTCCACTTT. Protein: CASSPRQGRSYNSPLHF.

The gene calls are TRBV5-1 and TRBJ1-3, with 8 positions matching TRBD1. Germline CDR1 reads SGHRS; CDR2 reads YFSETQ. The CDR3 runs to 15 residues. V dropped 3 bases and J dropped 4; count of bases not matched to a gene: 6. CDR3 nucleotides: TGCGCCAGCAGCTCGGCCCGACAGGGGGGAAACACCATATATTTT. Translated, it gives CASSSARQGGNTIYF.

This chain joins TRBV28 and TRBJ2-7; D perhaps matches TRBD2 (5 bases). The CDR3 is 13 residues long. Trimming took off 3 bases at V and 1 base at J, with 7 bases between the two ends. The germline gives CDR1 MDHEN, CDR2 SYDVKM. The CDR3 loop is CASSFGGSYEQYF. The CDR3 DNA reads TGTGCCAGCAGTTTCGGAGGTTCCTACGAGCAGTACTTC.

About this clone itself: The same CDR3 also results from other DNA sequences found in this sample. The V call is TRBV5-1, the J call TRBJ1-2; D unclear. Between the trimmed V and J ends, which lost 2 bases and 2 bases, there was a span of 7 bases. Germline V gene sequence: CDR1 SGHRS, CDR2 YFSETQ. The CDR3 has 13 residues. The CDR3 nucleotides read TGCGCCAGCAGCTTCGGCGGGAACTATGGCTACACCTTC. Its translation is CASSFGGNYGYTF.

The CDR3 DNA is TGTGCCAGCACCACGAGGCGGGGCACAGATACGCAGTATTTT. Translated: CASTTRRGTDTQYF. The chain recombines TRBV11-3 with TRBJ2-3, with a possible D match to TRBD2 (5 bases). CDR3 length: 14 residues. The V end lost 7 bases, the J end lost 1 base, and 12 bases lay between the germline ends. Per germline, CDR1 SGHNT and CDR2 YENEEA. The full variable domain, its missing parts supplied by reference TRBV11-3 and TRBJ2-3, is EAGVVQSPRYKIIEKKQPVAFWCNPISGHNTLYWYLQNLGQGPELLIRYENEEAVDDSQLPKDRFSAERLKGVDSTLKIQPAELGDSAVYLCASTTRRGTDTQYFGPGTRLTVL.